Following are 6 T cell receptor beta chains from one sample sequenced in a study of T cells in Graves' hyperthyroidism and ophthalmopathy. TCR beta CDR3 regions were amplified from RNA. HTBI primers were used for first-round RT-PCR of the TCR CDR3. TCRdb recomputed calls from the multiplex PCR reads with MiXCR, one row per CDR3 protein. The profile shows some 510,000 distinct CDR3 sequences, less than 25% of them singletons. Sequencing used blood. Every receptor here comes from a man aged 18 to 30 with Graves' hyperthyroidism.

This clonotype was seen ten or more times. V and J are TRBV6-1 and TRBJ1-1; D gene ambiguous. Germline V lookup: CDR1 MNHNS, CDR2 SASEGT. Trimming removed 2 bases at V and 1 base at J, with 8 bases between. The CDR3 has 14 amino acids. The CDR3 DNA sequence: TGTGCCAGCAGTGAATGGCACTCGAACACTGAAGCTTTCTTT. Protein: CASSEWHSNTEAFF.

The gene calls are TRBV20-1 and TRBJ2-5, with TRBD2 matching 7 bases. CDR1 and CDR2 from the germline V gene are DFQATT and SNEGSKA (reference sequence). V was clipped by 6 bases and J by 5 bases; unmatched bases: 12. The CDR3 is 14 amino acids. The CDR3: CSAQSGGRVETQYF. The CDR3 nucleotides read TGCAGTGCACAATCGGGGGGAAGGGTCGAGACCCAGTACTTC.

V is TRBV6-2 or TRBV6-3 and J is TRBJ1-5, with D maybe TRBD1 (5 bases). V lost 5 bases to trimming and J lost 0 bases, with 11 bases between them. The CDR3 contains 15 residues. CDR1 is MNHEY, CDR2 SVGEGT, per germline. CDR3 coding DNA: TGTGCCAGCAGTAAGACAGCATATAGCAATCAGCCCCAGCATTTT. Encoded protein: CASSKTAYSNQPQHF.

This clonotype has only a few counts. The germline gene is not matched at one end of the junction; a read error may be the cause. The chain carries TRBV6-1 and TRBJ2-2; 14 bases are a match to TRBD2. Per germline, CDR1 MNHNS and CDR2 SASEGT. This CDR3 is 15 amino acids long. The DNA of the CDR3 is TGTGCCAGCACCGGACTAGCGGGGGGAGCCGGGGAGCTGTGTTTT. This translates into CASTGLAGGAGELCF.

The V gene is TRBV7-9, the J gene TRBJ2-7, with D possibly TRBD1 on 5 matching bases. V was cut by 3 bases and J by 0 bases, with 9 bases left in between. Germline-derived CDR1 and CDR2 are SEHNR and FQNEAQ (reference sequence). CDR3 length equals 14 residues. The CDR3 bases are TGTGCCAGCAGCTTTGACAGTTCCTCCTACGAGCAGTACTTC. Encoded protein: CASSFDSSSYEQYF.

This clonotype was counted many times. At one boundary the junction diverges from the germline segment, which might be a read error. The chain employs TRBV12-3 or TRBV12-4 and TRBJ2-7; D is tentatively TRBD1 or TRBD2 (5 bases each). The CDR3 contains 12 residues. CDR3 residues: CASSLGGIAEHF. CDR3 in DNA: TGTGCCAGCAGTTTAGGGGGGATCGCGGAGCACTTC.